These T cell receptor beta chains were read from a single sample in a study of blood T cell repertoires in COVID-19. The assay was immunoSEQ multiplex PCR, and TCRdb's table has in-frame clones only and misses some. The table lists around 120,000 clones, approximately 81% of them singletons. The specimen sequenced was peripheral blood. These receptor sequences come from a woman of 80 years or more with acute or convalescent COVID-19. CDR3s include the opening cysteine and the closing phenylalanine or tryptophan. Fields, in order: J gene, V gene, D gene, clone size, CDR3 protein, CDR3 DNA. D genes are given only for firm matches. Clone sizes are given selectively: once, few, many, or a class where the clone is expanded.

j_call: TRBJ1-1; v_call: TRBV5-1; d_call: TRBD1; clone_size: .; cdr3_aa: CASSPGQGSRTAFF; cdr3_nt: TGCGCCAGCAGCCCTGGACAGGGGTCACGCACAGCTTTCTTT
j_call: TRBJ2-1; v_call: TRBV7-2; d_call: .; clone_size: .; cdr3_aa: CASSLKAENEQFF; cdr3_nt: TGTGCCAGCAGCTTAAAAGCGGAAAATGAGCAGTTCTTC
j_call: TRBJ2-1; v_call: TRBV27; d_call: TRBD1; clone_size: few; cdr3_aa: CASSFRRGQGNEQFF; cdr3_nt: TGTGCCAGCAGTTTCCGCAGGGGACAGGGCAATGAGCAGTTCTTC
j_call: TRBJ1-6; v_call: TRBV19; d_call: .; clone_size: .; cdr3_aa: CASQGKGSYNSPLHF; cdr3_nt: TGTGCCAGCCAGGGTAAAGGATCCTATAATTCACCCCTCCACTTT
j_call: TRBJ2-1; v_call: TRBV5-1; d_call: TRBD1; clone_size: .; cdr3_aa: CASSRDSRNEQFF; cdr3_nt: TGCGCCAGCAGCCGGGACAGCCGTAATGAGCAGTTCTTC
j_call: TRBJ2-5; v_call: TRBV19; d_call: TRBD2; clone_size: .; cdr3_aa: CASSSQLAAQETQYF; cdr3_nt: TGTGCCAGTAGTAGTCAACTAGCGGCCCAAGAGACCCAGTACTTC
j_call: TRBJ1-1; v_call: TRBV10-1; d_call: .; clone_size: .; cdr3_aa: CASSAEMNTEAFF; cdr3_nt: TGCGCCAGCAGTGCGGAGATGAACACTGAAGCTTTCTTT
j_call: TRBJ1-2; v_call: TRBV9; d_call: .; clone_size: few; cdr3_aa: CASSLTVGQEQVHYGYTF; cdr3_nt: TGTGCCAGCAGCTTAACCGTCGGGCAGGAACAGGTGCACTATGGCTACACCTTC
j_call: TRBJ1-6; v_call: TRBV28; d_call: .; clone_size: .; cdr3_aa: CASCTGISPLHF; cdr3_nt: TGTGCCAGTTGTACAGGGATCTCACCCCTCCACTTT
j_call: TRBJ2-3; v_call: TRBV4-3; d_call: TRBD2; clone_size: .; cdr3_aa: CASSQERSGGGDTQYF; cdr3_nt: TGCGCCAGCAGCCAAGAACGTAGCGGGGGCGGAGATACGCAGTATTTT
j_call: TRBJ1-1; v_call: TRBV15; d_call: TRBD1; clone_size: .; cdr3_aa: CATSPRQGAASNTEAFF; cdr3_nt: TGTGCCACCAGCCCACGACAGGGGGCGGCGAGTAACACTGAAGCTTTCTTT
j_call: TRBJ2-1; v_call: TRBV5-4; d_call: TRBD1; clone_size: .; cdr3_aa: CASSLGTGGIPISNEQFF; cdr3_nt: TGTGCCAGCAGCCTGGGGACAGGGGGTATACCTATTTCAAATGAGCAGTTCTTC
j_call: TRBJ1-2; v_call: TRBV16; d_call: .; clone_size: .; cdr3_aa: CASSQSQAGRGYTF; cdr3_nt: TGTGCCAGCAGCCAATCGCAGGCAGGGCGAGGCTACACCTTC
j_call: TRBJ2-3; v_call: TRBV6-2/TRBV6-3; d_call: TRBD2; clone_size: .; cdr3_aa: CASSYSWVELAGGLTDTQYF; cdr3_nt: TGTGCCAGCAGTTACTCGTGGGTGGAACTAGCGGGAGGACTAACAGATACGCAGTATTTT
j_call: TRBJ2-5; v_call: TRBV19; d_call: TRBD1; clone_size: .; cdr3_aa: CASRDRGQETQYF; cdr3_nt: TGTGCCAGTCGGGACAGGGGGCAAGAGACCCAGTACTTC
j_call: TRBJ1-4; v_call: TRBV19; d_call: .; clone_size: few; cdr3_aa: CASSLQGEKLFF; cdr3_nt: TGTGCCAGTAGTCTTCAGGGTGAAAAACTGTTTTTT
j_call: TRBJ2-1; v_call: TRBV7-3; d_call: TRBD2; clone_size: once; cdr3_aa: CASSSSTSGSFDEQFF; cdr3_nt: TGTGCCAGCAGCTCCTCCACTAGCGGGAGTTTTGATGAGCAGTTCTTC
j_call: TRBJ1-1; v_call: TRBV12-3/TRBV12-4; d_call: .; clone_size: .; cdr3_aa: CASSRTLNTEAFF; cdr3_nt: TGTGCCAGCAGTCGTACACTGAACACTGAAGCTTTCTTT
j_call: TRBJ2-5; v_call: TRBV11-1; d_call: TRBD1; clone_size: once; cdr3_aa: CASSLGDRVVQETQYF; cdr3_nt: TGTGCCAGCAGCTTGGGGGACAGGGTCGTTCAAGAGACCCAGTACTTC
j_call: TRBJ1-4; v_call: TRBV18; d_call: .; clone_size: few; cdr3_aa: CASSGEGKEKLFF; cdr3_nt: TGTGCCAGCTCCGGGGAGGGGAAAGAAAAACTGTTTTTT
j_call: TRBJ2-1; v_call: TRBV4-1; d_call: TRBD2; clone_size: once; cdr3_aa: CASSQGTSGHYNEQFF; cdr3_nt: TGCGCCAGCAGCCAGGGGACTAGCGGGCACTACAATGAGCAGTTCTTC
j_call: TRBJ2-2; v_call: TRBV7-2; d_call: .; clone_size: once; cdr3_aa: CASSLAARGYGELFF; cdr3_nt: TGTGCCAGCAGCTTAGCCGCGCGGGGTTATGGGGAGCTGTTTTTT
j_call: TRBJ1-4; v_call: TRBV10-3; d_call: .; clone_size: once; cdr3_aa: CAISGQNLNEKLFF; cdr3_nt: TGTGCCATCAGTGGACAGAACCTTAATGAAAAACTGTTTTTT
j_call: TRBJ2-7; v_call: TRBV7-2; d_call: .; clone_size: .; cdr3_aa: CASSLGRQPSYEQYF; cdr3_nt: TGTGCCAGCAGCTTAGGCAGACAGCCCTCCTACGAGCAGTACTTC
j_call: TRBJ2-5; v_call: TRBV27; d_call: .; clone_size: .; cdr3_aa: CASSLSRTAQETQYF; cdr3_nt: TGTGCCAGCAGTTTATCGAGGACAGCCCAAGAGACCCAGTACTTC
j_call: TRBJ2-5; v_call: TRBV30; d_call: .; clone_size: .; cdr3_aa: CAWSVGGSQETQYF; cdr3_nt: TGTGCCTGGAGTGTCGGGGGATCCCAAGAGACCCAGTACTTC
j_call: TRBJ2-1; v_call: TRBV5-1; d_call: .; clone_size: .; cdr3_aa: CASSWGTVAYNEQFF; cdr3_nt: TGCGCCAGCAGCTGGGGGACTGTCGCCTACAATGAGCAGTTCTTC
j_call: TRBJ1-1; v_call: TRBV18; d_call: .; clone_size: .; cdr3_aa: CASSLTRDGGNTEAFF; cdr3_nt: TGTGCCAGCTCACTAACTCGGGACGGGGGAAACACTGAAGCTTTCTTT
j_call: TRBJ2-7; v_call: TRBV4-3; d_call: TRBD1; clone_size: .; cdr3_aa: CASSLNRGYEQYF; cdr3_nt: TGCGCCAGCAGCCTGAACAGGGGTTACGAGCAGTACTTC
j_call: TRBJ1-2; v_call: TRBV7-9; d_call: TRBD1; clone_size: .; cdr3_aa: CASSLGQGVVYGYTF; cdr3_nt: TGTGCCAGCAGCTTGGGACAGGGGGTTGTCTATGGCTACACCTTC
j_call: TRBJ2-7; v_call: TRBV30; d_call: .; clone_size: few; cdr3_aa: CAWSVKGLYEQYF; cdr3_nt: TGTGCCTGGAGTGTAAAGGGGTTGTACGAGCAGTACTTC
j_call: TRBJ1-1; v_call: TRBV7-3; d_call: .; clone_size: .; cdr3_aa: CASSSEWSTEAFF; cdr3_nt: TGTGCCAGCAGCTCGGAGTGGTCGACTGAAGCTTTCTTT
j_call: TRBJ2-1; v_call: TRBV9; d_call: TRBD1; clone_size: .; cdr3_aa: CASSVSGTGSGNEQFF; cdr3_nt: TGTGCCAGCAGCGTATCCGGGACAGGAAGCGGCAATGAGCAGTTCTTC
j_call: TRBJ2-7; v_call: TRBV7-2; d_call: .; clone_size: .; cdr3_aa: CASSLGQPGRSYEQYF; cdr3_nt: TGTGCCAGCAGCTTAGGGCAGCCAGGGCGCTCCTACGAGCAGTACTTC
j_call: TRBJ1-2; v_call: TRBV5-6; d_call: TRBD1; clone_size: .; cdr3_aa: CASSSDRGLTNYGYTF; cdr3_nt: TGTGCCAGCAGCTCCGACAGGGGCCTTACTAACTATGGCTACACCTTC
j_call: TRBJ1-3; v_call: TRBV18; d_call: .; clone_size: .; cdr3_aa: CASSPPSGYTIYF; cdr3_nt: TGTGCCAGCTCACCCCCCAGCGGATACACCATATATTTT
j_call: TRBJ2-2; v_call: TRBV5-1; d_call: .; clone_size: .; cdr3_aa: CASRTGTFNTGELFF; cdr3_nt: TGCGCCAGCAGAACAGGCACTTTTAACACCGGGGAGCTGTTTTTT
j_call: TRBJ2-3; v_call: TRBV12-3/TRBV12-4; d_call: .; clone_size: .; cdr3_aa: CASSSGAWDTQYF; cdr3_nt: TGTGCCAGCAGTTCAGGGGCTTGGGATACGCAGTATTTT
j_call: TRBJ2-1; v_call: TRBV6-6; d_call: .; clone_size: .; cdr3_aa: CASSYHQDNEQFF; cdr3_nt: TGTGCCAGCAGTTACCACCAGGACAATGAGCAGTTCTTC
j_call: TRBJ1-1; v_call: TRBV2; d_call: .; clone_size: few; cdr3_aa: CASSEFTVITEAFF; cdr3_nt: TGTGCCAGCAGTGAATTCACGGTTATCACTGAAGCTTTCTTT
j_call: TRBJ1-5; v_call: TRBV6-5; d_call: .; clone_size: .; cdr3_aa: CASTPEGGRPQHF; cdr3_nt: TGTGCCAGCACCCCGGAGGGAGGGCGGCCCCAGCATTTT
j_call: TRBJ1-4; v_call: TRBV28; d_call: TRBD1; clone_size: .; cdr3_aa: CASSRTGNNEKLFF; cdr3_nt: TGTGCCAGCAGTAGGACAGGGAATAATGAAAAACTGTTTTTT
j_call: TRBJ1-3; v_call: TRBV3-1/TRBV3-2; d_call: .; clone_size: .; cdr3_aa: CASSLTGLSGNTIYF; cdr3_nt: TGTGCCAGCAGCCTGACAGGCCTCTCTGGAAACACCATATATTTT
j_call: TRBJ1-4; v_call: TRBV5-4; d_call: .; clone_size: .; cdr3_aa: CASSLSRGGRTNEKLFF; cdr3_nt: TGTGCCAGCAGCTTATCCCGGGGGGGCCGGACTAATGAAAAACTGTTTTTT
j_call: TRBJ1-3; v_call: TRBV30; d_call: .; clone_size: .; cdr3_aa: CAWRPGPNGDTIYF; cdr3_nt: TGTGCCTGGCGACCGGGTCCTAACGGAGACACCATATATTTT
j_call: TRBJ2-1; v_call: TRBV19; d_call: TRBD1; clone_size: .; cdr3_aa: CASSPPGQGNEQFF; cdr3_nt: TGTGCCAGTAGCCCTCCGGGACAGGGTAATGAGCAGTTCTTC
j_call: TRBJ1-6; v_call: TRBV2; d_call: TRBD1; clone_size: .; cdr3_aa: CASSEWQGENSPLHF; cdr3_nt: TGTGCCAGCAGTGAATGGCAGGGGGAAAATTCACCCCTCCACTTT
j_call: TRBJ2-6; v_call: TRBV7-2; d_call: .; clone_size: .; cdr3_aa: CASSLEMSGANVLTF; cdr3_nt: TGTGCCAGCAGCTTGGAGATGTCTGGGGCCAACGTCCTGACTTTC